The clone carrying this T cell receptor (beta chain) was seen a single time. What it binds is not known. This entry is derived from a study of CD8+ T cells in alopecia areata. Study as a whole: Treated patients were given oral tofacitinib, which was dosed at 5 to 10 mg twice daily.

RNA extraction was followed by reverse transcription into cDNA, which acted as the sequencing template. Produced via immunoSEQ multiplex PCR; TCRdb's table is partial and in-frame only. The sample lists hundreds of thousands of clones; approximately 61% were seen once. Study-wide points: Mouse data revealed clearer TCR sharing than patient data did, a gap possibly tied to HLA.

Alopecia areata patients gave lesional scalp punch biopsies and peripheral blood samples. Isolation of CD4+ and CD8+ T cells from PBMCs was achieved by sorting. Germline V gene data show CDR1 as MGHRA and CDR2 as YSYEKL. This CDR3 has 16 residues. Trimming left V 3 bases short and J 4 bases short, with 18 bases between. The genes are TRBV4-1 and TRBJ1-1; D is undetermined. This receptor was identified in a human donor with alopecia areata. The sample in question was CD4+ T cells sorted from blood, obtained at week 0. CDR3 protein: CASSHTSVWRGTEAFF. CDR3 DNA: TGCGCCAGCAGCCATACCTCGGTATGGCGGGGCACTGAAGCTTTCTTT.